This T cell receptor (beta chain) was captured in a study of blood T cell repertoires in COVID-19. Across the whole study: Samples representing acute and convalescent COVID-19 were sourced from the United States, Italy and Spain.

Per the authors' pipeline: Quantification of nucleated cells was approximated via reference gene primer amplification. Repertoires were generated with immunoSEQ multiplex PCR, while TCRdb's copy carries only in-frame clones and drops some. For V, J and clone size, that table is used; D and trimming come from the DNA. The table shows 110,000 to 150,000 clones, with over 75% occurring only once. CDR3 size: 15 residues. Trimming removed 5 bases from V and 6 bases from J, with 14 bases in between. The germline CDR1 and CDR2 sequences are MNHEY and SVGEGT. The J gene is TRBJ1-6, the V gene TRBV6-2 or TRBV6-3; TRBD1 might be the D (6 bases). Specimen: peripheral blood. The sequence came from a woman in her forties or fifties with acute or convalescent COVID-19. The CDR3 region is CASSLSQGVNSPLHF. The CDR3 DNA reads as TGTGCCAGCAGTCTTTCACAGGGCGTTAATTCACCCCTCCACTTT.